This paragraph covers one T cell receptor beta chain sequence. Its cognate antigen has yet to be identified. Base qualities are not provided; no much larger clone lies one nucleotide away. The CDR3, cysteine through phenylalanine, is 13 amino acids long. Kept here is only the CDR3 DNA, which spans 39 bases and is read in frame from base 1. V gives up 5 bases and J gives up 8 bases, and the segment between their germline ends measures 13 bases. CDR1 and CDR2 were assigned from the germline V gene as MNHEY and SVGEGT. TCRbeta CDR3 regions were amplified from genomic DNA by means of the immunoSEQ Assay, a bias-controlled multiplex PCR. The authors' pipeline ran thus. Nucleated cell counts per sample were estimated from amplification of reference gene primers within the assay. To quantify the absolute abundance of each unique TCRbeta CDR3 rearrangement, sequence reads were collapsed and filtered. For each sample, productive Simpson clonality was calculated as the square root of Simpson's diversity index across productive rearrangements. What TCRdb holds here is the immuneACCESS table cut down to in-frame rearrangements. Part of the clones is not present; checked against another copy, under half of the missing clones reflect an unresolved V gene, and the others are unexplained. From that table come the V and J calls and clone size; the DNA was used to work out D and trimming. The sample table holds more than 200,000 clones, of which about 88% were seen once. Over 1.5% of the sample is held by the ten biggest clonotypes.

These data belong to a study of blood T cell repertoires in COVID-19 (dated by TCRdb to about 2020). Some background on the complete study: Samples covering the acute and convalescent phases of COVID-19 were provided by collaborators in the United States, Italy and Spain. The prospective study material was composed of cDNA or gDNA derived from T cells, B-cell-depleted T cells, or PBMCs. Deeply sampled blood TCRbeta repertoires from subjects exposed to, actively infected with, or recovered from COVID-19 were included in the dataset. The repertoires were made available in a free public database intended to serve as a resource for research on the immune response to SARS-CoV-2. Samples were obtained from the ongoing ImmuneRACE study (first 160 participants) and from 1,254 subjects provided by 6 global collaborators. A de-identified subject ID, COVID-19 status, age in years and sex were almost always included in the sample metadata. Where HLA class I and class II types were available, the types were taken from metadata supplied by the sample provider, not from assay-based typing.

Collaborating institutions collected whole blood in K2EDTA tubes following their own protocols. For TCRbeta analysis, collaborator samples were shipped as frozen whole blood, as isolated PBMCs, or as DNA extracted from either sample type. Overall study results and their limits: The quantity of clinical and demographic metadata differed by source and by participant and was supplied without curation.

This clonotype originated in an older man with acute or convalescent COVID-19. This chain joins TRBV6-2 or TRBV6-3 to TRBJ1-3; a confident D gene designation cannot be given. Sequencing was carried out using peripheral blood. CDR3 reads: CASSEAARDTIYF. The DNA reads TGTGCCAGCAGTGAGGCGGCCCGGGACACCATATATTTT.